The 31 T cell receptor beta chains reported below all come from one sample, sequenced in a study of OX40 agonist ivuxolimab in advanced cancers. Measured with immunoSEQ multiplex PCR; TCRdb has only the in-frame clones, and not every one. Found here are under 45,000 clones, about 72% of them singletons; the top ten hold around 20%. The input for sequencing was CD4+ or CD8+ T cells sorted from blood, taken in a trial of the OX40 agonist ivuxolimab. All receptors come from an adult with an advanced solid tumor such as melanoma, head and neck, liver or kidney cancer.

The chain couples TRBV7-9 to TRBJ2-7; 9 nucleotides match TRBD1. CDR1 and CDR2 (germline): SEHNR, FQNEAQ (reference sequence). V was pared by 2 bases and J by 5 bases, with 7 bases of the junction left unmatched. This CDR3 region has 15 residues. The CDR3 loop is CASSLRDRVNHEQYF. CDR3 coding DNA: TGTGCCAGCAGCTTACGGGACAGGGTCAATCACGAGCAGTACTTC.

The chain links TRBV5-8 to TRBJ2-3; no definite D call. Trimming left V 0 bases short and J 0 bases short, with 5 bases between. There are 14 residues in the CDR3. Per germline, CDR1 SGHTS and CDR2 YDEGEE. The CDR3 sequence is CASSLEGSTDTQYF. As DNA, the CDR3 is TGTGCCAGCAGCTTGGAGGGAAGCACAGATACGCAGTATTTT. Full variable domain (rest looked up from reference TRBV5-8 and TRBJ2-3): EAGVTQSPTHLIKTRGQQATLRCSPISGHTSVYWYQQALGLGLQFLLWYDEGEERNRGNFPPRFSGRQFPNYSSELNVNALELEDSALYLCASSLEGSTDTQYFGPGTRLTVL.

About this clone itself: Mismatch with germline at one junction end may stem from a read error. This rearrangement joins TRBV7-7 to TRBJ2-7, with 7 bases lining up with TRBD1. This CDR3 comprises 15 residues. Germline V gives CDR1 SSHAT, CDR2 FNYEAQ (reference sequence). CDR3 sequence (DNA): TGTGCTAGCAGCTTCAGGCAGGGGGAGTCCTACGAGCAGTACTTC. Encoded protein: CASSFRQGESYEQYF.

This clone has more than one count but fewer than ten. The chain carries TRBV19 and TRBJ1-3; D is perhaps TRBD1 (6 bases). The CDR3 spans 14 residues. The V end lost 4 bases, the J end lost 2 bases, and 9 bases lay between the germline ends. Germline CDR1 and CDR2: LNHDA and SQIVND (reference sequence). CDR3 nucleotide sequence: TGTGCCAGTAGTACCACAGGGACTGGAAACACCATATATTTT. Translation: CASSTTGTGNTIYF.

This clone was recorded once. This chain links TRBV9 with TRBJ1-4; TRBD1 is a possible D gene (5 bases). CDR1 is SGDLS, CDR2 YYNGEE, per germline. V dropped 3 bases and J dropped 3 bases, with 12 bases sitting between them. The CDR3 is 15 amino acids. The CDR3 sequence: CASSAGGMANEKLFF. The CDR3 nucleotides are TGTGCCAGCAGCGCCGGGGGTATGGCTAATGAAAAACTGTTTTTT. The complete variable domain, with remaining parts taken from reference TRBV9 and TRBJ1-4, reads DSGVTQTPKHLITATGQRVTLRCSPRSGDLSVYWYQQSLDQGLQFLIQYYNGEERAKGNILERFSAQQFPDLHSELNLSSLELGDSALYFCASSAGGMANEKLFFGSGTQLSVL.

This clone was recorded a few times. CDR3 DNA: TGTGCCACCAGCAGAGTAGCGGGAGAGGGCACCGGGGAGCTGTTTTTT. The encoded protein is CATSRVAGEGTGELFF. The chain joins TRBV15 to TRBJ2-2; 9 bases align to TRBD2. From germline, CDR1 is LNHNV and CDR2 YYDKDF (reference sequence). Trimming took 1 base from V and 4 from J; bases not matched to a gene: 4. This CDR3 comprises 16 residues.

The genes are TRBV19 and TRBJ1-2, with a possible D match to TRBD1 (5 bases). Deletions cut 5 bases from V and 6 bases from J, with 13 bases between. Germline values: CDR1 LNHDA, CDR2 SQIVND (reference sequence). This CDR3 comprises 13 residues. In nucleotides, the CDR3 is TGTGCCAGTAGTCGGGGCTGGGGGGATGGCTACACCTTC. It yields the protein CASSRGWGDGYTF.

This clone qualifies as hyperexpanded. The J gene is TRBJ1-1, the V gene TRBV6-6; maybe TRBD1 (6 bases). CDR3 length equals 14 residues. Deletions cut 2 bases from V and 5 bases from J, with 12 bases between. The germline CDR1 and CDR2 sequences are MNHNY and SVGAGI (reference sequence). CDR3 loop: CASSYPTDRTEAFF. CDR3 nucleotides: TGTGCCAGCAGTTACCCTACGGACAGAACTGAAGCTTTCTTT.

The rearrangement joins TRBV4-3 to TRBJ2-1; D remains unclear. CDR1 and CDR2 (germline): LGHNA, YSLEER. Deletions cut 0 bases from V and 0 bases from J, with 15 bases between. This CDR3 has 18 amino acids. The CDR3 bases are TGCGCCAGCAGCCAAGAAGTCGTATCAGCTAGCTCCTACAATGAGCAGTTCTTC. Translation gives CASSQEVVSASSYNEQFF.

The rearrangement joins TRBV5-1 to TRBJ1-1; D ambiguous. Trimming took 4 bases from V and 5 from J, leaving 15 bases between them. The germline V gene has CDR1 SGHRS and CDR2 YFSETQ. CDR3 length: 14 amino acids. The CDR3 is CASSPPQPWTEAFF. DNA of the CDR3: TGCGCCAGCAGCCCTCCCCAGCCGTGGACTGAAGCTTTCTTT.

The CDR3 DNA is TGTGCCAGCACCACAGGACAGGGGTACTATGGCTACACCTTC. Translated: CASTTGQGYYGYTF. The chain uses TRBV5-4 and TRBJ1-2; 9 bases fit TRBD1. Germline V lookup: CDR1 SGHNT, CDR2 YYREEE (reference sequence). V trimming: 6 bases; J trimming: 3 bases; junction bases outside the gene matches: 6. The CDR3 length is 14 residues.

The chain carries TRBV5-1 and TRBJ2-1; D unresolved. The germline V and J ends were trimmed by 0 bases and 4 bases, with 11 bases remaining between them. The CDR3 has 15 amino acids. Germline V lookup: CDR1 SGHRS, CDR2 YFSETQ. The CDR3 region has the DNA TGCGCCAGCAGCTTGGGCTTTGGGGTGTACAATGAGCAGTTCTTC. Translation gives CASSLGFGVYNEQFF.

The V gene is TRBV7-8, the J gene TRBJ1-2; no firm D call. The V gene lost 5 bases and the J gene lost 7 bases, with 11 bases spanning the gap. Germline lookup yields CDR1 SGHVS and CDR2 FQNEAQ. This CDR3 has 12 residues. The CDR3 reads CASSIPVGGYTF. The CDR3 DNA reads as TGTGCCAGCAGCATACCGGTGGGTGGCTACACCTTC.

This chain's CDR3 is CAIYSPGWSNQPQHF. The CDR3 DNA is TGTGCCATTTACAGTCCGGGATGGAGCAATCAGCCCCAGCATTTT. This chain connects TRBV6-1 to TRBJ1-5, with D unclear. V was shortened by 10 bases and J by 1 base, with 17 bases between the two germline ends. The germline gives CDR1 MNHNS, CDR2 SASEGT. CDR3 size: 15 residues.

The CDR3 region has the DNA TGCGCCAGCATGAGGGGCCTAGCGGGAGTCGATGAGCAGTTCTTC. Translating it yields CASMRGLAGVDEQFF. The rearrangement uses TRBV10-2 and TRBJ2-1; TRBD2 matches at 10 bases. The V gene's germline CDR1 is WSHSY and CDR2 SAAADI. J gave up 8 bases and V 7 bases, and 11 bases lay outside the gene matches. This CDR3 has 15 residues.

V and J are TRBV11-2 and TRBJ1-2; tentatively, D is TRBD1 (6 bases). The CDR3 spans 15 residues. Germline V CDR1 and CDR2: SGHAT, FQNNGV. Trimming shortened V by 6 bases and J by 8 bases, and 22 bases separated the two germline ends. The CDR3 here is CASRQNLGAVSGYTF. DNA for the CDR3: TGTGCCAGCAGGCAGAACCTGGGGGCCGTCTCGGGCTACACCTTC.

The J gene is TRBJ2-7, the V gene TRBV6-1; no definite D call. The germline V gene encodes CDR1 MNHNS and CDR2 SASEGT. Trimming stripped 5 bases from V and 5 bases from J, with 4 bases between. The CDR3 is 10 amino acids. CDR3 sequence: CASSYHEQYF. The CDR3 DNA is TGTGCCAGCAGTTACCACGAGCAGTACTTC.

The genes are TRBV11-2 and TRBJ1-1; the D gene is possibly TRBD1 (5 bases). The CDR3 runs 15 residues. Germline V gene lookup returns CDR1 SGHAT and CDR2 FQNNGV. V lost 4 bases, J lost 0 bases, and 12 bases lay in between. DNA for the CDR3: TGTGCCAGCAGCTCATCGGGACGGATGAACACTGAAGCTTTCTTT. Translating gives CASSSSGRMNTEAFF.

The CDR3 spells CASSAHRGMVSEQYF. The DNA for the CDR3 is TGTGCCAGTAGTGCACACAGGGGAATGGTCAGCGAGCAGTACTTC. The chain joins TRBV19 to TRBJ2-7; 7 positions agree with TRBD1. The CDR3 contains 15 residues. V was pared by 5 bases and J by 6 bases, with 13 bases of the junction left unmatched. Germline CDR1 reads LNHDA; CDR2 reads SQIVND (reference sequence).

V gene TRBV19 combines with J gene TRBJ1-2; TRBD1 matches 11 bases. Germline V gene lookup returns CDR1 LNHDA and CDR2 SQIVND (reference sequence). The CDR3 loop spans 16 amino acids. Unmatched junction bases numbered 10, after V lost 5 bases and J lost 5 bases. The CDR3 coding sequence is TGTGCCAGTAGTGTTGGACAGGGGGCCGCACGTTATGGCTACACCTTC. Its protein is CASSVGQGAARYGYTF.

CDR3 sequence reads: CSALGELAAEYNEQFF. In nucleotides, the CDR3 is TGCAGCGCCCTCGGTGAGTTAGCGGCCGAATACAATGAGCAGTTCTTC. The chain links TRBV29-1 to TRBJ2-1; a possible D gene is TRBD2 (6 bases). Germline CDR1 SQVTM, CDR2 ANQGSEA. The germline V and J ends were trimmed by 7 bases and 4 bases, with 23 bases remaining between them. This CDR3 spans 16 amino acids.

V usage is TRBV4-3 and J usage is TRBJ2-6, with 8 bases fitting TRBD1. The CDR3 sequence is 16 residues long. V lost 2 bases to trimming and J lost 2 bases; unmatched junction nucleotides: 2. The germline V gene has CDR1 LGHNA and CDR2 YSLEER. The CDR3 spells CASSQSGGPGANVLTF. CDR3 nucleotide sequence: TGCGCCAGCAGCCAATCAGGGGGCCCTGGGGCCAACGTCCTGACTTTC.

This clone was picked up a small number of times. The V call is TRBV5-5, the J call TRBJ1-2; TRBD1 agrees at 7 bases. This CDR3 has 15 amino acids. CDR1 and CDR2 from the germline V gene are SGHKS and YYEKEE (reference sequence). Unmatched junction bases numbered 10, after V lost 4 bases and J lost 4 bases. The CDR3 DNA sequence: TGTGCCAGCAGCGAATCAGGGGGATCAGGCTATGGCTACACCTTC. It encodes CASSESGGSGYGYTF.

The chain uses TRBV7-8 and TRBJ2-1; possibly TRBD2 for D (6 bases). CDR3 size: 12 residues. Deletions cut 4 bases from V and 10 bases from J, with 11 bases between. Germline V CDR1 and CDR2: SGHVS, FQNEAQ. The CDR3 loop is CASSWGSGEQFF. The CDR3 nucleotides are TGTGCCAGCAGCTGGGGGAGCGGGGAGCAGTTCTTC.

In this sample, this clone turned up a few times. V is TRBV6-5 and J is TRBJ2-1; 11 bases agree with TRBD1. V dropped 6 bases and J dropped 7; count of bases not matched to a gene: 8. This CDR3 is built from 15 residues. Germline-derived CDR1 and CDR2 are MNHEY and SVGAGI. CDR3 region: CASSRGTGGRNEQFF. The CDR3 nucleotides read TGTGCCAGCAGCCGAGGGACAGGGGGTAGGAATGAGCAGTTCTTC.

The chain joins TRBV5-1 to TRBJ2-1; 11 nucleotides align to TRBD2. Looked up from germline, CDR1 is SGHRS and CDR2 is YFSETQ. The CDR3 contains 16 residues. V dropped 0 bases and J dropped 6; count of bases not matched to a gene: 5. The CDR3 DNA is TGCGCCAGCAGCTTGGATGTAGCGGGGGGGCTCAATGAGCAGTTCTTC. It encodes CASSLDVAGGLNEQFF.

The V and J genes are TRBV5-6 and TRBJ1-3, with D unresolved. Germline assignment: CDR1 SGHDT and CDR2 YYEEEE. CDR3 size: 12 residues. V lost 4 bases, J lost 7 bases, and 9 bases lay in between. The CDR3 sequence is CASSGVGNTIYF. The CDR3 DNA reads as TGTGCCAGCAGCGGGGTGGGGAACACCATATATTTT.

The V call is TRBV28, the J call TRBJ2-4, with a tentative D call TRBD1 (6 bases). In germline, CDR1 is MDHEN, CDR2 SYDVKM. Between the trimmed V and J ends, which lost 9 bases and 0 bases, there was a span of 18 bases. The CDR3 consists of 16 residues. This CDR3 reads CASKADSSLAKNIQYF. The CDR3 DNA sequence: TGTGCCAGTAAAGCGGACAGTTCCTTAGCCAAAAACATTCAGTACTTC.

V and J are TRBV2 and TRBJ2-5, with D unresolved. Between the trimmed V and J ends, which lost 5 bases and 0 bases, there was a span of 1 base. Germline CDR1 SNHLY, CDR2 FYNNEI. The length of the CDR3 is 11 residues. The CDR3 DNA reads TGTGCCAGCAGTTACCAAGAGACCCAGTACTTC. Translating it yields CASSYQETQYF.

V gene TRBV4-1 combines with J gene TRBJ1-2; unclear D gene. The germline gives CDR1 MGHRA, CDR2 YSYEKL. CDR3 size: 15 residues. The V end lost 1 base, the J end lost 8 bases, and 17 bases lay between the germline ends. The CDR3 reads CASSQVSGYPGGYTF. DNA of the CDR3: TGCGCCAGCAGCCAAGTCTCAGGCTACCCGGGGGGCTACACCTTC.

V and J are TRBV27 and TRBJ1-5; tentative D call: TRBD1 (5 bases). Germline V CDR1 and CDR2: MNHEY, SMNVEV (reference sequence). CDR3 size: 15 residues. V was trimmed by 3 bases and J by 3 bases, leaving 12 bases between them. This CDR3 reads CASSFLGVNNQPQHF. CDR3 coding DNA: TGTGCCAGCAGTTTCTTAGGGGTAAACAATCAGCCCCAGCATTTT.